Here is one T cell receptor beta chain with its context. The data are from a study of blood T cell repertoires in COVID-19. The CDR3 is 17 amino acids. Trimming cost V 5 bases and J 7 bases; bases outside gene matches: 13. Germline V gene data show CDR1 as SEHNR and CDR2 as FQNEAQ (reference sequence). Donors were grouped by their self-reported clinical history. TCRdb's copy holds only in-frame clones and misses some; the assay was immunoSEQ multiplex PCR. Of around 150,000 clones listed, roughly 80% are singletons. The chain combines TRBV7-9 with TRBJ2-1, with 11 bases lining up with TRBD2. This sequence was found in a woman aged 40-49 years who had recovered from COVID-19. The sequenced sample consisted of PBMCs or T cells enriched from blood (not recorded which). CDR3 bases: TGTGCCAGCAGCCGTCCCCTACTAGCGGGGGAGTCGAATGAGCAGTTCTTC. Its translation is CASSRPLLAGESNEQFF. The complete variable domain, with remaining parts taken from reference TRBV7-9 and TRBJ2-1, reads DTGVSQNPRHKITKRGQNVTFRCDPISEHNRLYWYRQTLGQGPEFLTYFQNEAQLEKSRLLSDRFSAERPKGSFSTLEIQRTEQGDSAMYLCASSRPLLAGESNEQFFGPGTRLTVL.